Given below is one TCR beta chain in context. These data belong to a study of cytomegalovirus exposure and HLA in healthy donors. It was with 60 Vbeta and 13 Jbeta primers that the PCR ran. Generated by immunoSEQ multiplex PCR, the TCRdb table keeps only in-frame clones and is missing some. Among approximately 170,000 clones listed, 70% to 80% were seen once. V dropped 4 bases and J dropped 3 bases, with 13 bases sitting between them. The CDR3 has 14 amino acids. In germline, CDR1 is SGHDN, CDR2 FVKESK. This rearrangement joins TRBV14 to TRBJ2-7, with D possibly being TRBD2 (5 bases). The TCR originated in a man between 18 and 29 years old in good health and CMV-seropositive. Sequencing was carried out using PBMCs. The CDR3 region is CASSPKNGLYEQYF. CDR3 in DNA: TGTGCCAGCAGCCCCAAAAACGGACTCTACGAGCAGTACTTC.